One sample yielded the 2 T cell receptor beta chains listed below, sequenced in a study of blood T cell repertoires in COVID-19. The protocol was immunoSEQ multiplex PCR, while the TCRdb copy is restricted to in-frame clones and leaves out a portion. Among about 250,000 clones listed, approximately 90% were seen once. Sequencing input: peripheral blood. These TCRs come from a woman in her 40s who had recovered from COVID-19.

The rearrangement links TRBV19 to TRBJ1-2; 9 bases agree with TRBD1. Germline CDR1 reads LNHDA; CDR2 reads SQIVND (reference sequence). V lost 4 bases and J lost 0; bases outside the gene matches: 12. The CDR3 runs 18 residues. The CDR3 spells CASSRAHTGGSANYGYTF. CDR3 bases: TGTGCCAGTAGTAGGGCTCACACAGGGGGCAGCGCTAACTATGGCTACACCTTC.

CDR3 DNA sequence: TGTGCCAGTAGATTACGGGGGGCAGATACGCAGTATTTT. It specifies CASRLRGADTQYF. The chain couples TRBV19 to TRBJ2-3; 7 nucleotides agree with TRBD2. There are 13 residues in the CDR3. V lost 6 bases to trimming and J lost 4 bases; unmatched junction nucleotides: 4. Per the germline V gene, CDR1 is LNHDA and CDR2 is SQIVND (reference sequence).